Following are 15 T cell receptor beta chains from one sample sequenced in a study of shared clonotypes between healthy human individuals. Profiled with immunoSEQ multiplex PCR; TCRdb holds only in-frame clones, not every one. The sample consists of around 2.1 million clones, nearly 97% of them appearing once. The material sequenced was naive CD4+ T cells sorted from blood. As to subset: CD45RA+ positively selected. Source of these receptors: a man aged 18 to 29 in good health.

This clone appeared once. V gene TRBV10-3 combines with J gene TRBJ2-7; 9 nucleotides line up with TRBD1. Germline values: CDR1 ENHRY, CDR2 SYGVKD. The V gene end was trimmed by 0 bases and the J gene end by 6 bases; junction bases not matched to a gene: 3. The CDR3 is made up of 14 amino acids. CDR3 sequence (DNA): TGTGCCATCAGTGAGTCCGACAGGGGGAGCGAGCAGTACTTC. It encodes CAISESDRGSEQYF.

The CDR3 DNA reads as TGTGCCAGTAGTGTCCGAGGAGTTCCCACAGATACGCAGTATTTT. Its protein product is CASSVRGVPTDTQYF. The chain couples TRBV19 to TRBJ2-3; D remains unclear. Per the germline V gene, CDR1 is LNHDA and CDR2 is SQIVND (reference sequence). The V and J ends lost 5 bases and 2 bases respectively, with 14 bases between them. CDR3 length: 15 amino acids.

The rearrangement joins TRBV6-5 to TRBJ2-3; TRBD2 aligns across 7 bases. Germline trimming cut 2 bases from V and 5 bases from J; bases unmatched to any gene: 10. Germline values: CDR1 MNHEY, CDR2 SVGAGI. This CDR3 is 16 amino acids long. CDR3 loop: CASSYGGGRAGDTQYF. CDR3 in DNA: TGTGCCAGCAGTTACGGTGGTGGGAGGGCCGGAGATACGCAGTATTTT.

The chain carries TRBV10-3 and TRBJ2-5; 12 bases align to TRBD1. The CDR3 is made up of 15 amino acids. The V segment lost 8 bases and the J segment 1 base; nucleotides outside the gene matches: 5. The germline CDR1 and CDR2 sequences are ENHRY and SYGVKD. The CDR3: CAIAGTGGVQETQYF. As DNA, the CDR3 is TGTGCCATCGCCGGGACAGGGGGCGTCCAAGAGACCCAGTACTTC.

The chain uses TRBV5-1 and TRBJ2-1; a possible D gene is TRBD1 (6 bases). The CDR3 consists of 15 residues. The germline CDR1 and CDR2 sequences are SGHRS and YFSETQ. Trimming shortened V by 4 bases and J by 0 bases, and 11 bases separated the two germline ends. The CDR3: CASSAVGGSYNEQFF. The CDR3 DNA reads as TGCGCCAGCAGCGCCGTAGGGGGCTCCTACAATGAGCAGTTCTTC. Variable domain in full (rest from reference TRBV5-1 and TRBJ2-1): KAGVTQTPRYLIKTRGQQVTLSCSPISGHRSVSWYQQTPGQGLQFLFEYFSETQRNKGNFPGRFSGRQFSNSRSEMNVSTLELGDSALYLCASSAVGGSYNEQFFGPGTRLTVL.

The chain uses TRBV7-2 and TRBJ1-2; D gene ambiguous. CDR1 SGHTA and CDR2 FQGNSA come from the germline V gene. This CDR3 is 15 amino acids long. With 1 base removed from V and 8 bases from J, the gap between germline ends came to 17 bases. The chain's CDR3 is CASSLGWGLRLGYTF. The CDR3 DNA follows: TGTGCCAGCAGCTTAGGGTGGGGATTGCGGTTGGGCTACACCTTC.

The chain employs TRBV18 and TRBJ2-1; weak D call: TRBD2 (6 bases). Trimming took 3 bases from V and 4 from J, leaving 13 bases between them. The germline gives CDR1 KGHSH, CDR2 LQKENI. The CDR3 consists of 15 residues. The CDR3 protein is CASSPEVGGYNEQFF. The CDR3 DNA is TGTGCCAGCTCACCCGAGGTGGGGGGTTACAATGAGCAGTTCTTC.

The V and J genes are TRBV6-1 and TRBJ1-2, with a tentative D call TRBD1 (6 bases). V dropped 5 bases and J dropped 6 bases, with 16 bases sitting between them. The CDR3 length is 14 residues. Germline V gene data show CDR1 as MNHNS and CDR2 as SASEGT. In DNA form, the CDR3 reads TGTGCCAGCAGTTCACAGGGATCAGGCAATGGCTACACCTTC. This gives the protein CASSSQGSGNGYTF.

V and J are TRBV11-2 and TRBJ2-2; D call uncertain. The CDR3 is made up of 14 amino acids. CDR1 SGHAT and CDR2 FQNNGV come from the germline V gene. The V end lost 5 bases, the J end lost 8 bases, and 15 bases lay between the germline ends. The CDR3 DNA sequence: TGTGCCAGCAGCACATACAGAGAGGAGGGGGAGCTGTTTTTT. Encoded protein: CASSTYREEGELFF.

The J gene is TRBJ2-2, the V gene TRBV7-9; TRBD2 agrees at 10 bases. Trimming at V came to 3 bases and at J to 6 bases, leaving 7 bases not matched to a gene. This CDR3 contains 16 residues. Germline V CDR1 and CDR2: SEHNR, FQNEAQ (reference sequence). CDR3 DNA sequence: TGTGCCAGCAGCTTCGAGCGGGGGGGCCTCGCCGGGGAGCTGTTTTTT. Protein: CASSFERGGLAGELFF.

The rearrangement uses TRBV6-1 and TRBJ1-1, with 7 bases identical to TRBD1. This CDR3 is 17 amino acids long. The J segment lost 5 bases and the V segment lost 4 bases, leaving 16 bases of the junction unmatched. Germline V CDR1 and CDR2: MNHNS, SASEGT. The CDR3 region has the DNA TGTGCCAGCAGTGGGGAGACAGGGTTTCGCACGAGAACTGAAGCTTTCTTT. Its translation: CASSGETGFRTRTEAFF.

V is TRBV5-1 and J is TRBJ1-6; D remains unclear. The CDR3 is 13 amino acids. V was clipped by 4 bases and J by 9 bases, with 11 bases between them. The germline CDR1 and CDR2 sequences are SGHRS and YFSETQ. Here the CDR3 DNA reads TGCGCCAGCAGCGAGGAAGGGAGTTCACCCCTCCACTTT. It specifies CASSEEGSSPLHF.

The V and J genes are TRBV28 and TRBJ1-2; D is ambiguous. CDR1 is MDHEN, CDR2 SYDVKM, per germline. The CDR3 is 11 residues long. This CDR3 is CATSQGYGYTF. In nucleotides, the CDR3 is TGTGCTACCAGTCAAGGCTATGGCTACACCTTC.

V usage is TRBV5-8 and J usage is TRBJ1-5; 7 nucleotides line up with TRBD1. The junction had 11 bases not matched to a gene; V was cut back by 4 bases and J by 4 bases. This CDR3 comprises 16 residues. Germline V gene data show CDR1 as SGHTS and CDR2 as YDEGEE. The CDR3 sequence is CASSLPGTDPNQPQHF. In DNA, the CDR3 is TGTGCCAGCAGCCTCCCCGGGACAGACCCTAATCAGCCCCAGCATTTT.

V usage is TRBV7-8 and J usage is TRBJ2-1, with TRBD2 identical over 13 bases. Germline trimming cut 0 bases from V and 3 bases from J; bases unmatched to any gene: 2. CDR3 length: 17 amino acids. Germline-derived CDR1 and CDR2 are SGHVS and FQNEAQ. The CDR3 loop is CASSLALAGGHYNEQFF. CDR3 bases: TGTGCCAGCAGCTTAGCACTAGCGGGGGGGCACTACAATGAGCAGTTCTTC. The variable domain in full, completed from reference TRBV7-8 and TRBJ2-1, reads GAGVSQSPRYKVAKRGQDVALRCDPISGHVSLFWYQQALGQGPEFLTYFQNEAQLDKSGLPSDRFFAERPEGSVSTLKIQRTQQEDSAVYLCASSLALAGGHYNEQFFGPGTRLTVL.